One and the same sample provided the 10 T cell receptor beta chains below, sequenced in a study of T cell changes during pregnancy in multiple sclerosis (dated by TCRdb to about 2019). Libraries were prepared through the immunoSEQ multiplex PCR assay. TCRdb stores this immuneACCESS table with in-frame sequences only. Part of the clones is absent; in the studies checked, under half of the shortfall reflects unresolved V genes, and no reason is known for the rest. This sample is represented by 36,000 or so clones; 85% to 90% of them were singletons. The ten biggest clones cover about 0.58% of the sample. The specimen was CD4+ T cells from peripheral blood mononuclear cells, collected in the first trimester of pregnancy. The source is a female donor with multiple sclerosis, enrolled in a pregnancy study.

The chain joins TRBV5-5 to TRBJ1-3; tentatively, D is TRBD1 (5 bases). Germline CDR1 is SGHKS and CDR2 is YYEKEE (reference sequence). Trimming shortened V by 4 bases and J by 7 bases, and 12 bases separated the two germline ends. The CDR3 extends over 13 amino acids. CDR3 sequence (DNA): TGTGCCAGCAGCCTTCCGGGGGGGAACACCATATATTTT. It translates to CASSLPGGNTIYF.

CDR3 nucleotides: TGTGCCAGCAGTAGGGGGGGTTACGGGGAGCTGTTTTTT. Protein sequence: CASSRGGYGELFF. The gene calls are TRBV11-1 and TRBJ2-2, with D possibly TRBD2 on 7 matching bases. There are 13 residues in the CDR3. The V gene's germline CDR1 is SGHAT and CDR2 FQDESV (reference sequence). The V gene lost 6 bases and the J gene lost 7 bases, with 12 bases spanning the gap.

The J gene is TRBJ1-6, the V gene TRBV6-1; tentatively, D is TRBD1 (5 bases). CDR1 MNHNS and CDR2 SASEGT come from the germline V gene. Trimming took 0 bases from V and 9 from J, leaving 15 bases between them. The CDR3 covers 16 residues. CDR3 nucleotide sequence: TGTGCCAGCAGTGAAGCAAGCATTCAGGGTCGTTCACCCCTCCACTTT. It encodes CASSEASIQGRSPLHF.

The gene calls are TRBV9 and TRBJ2-2; the match to TRBD2 covers 8 bases. J was trimmed by 6 bases and V by 4 bases; bases with no gene match: 5. The CDR3 has 14 amino acids. Germline CDR1 SGDLS, CDR2 YYNGEE. In DNA, the CDR3 is TGTGCCAGCAGCCTCGGACTAGCACCCGGGGAGCTGTTTTTT. As protein: CASSLGLAPGELFF.

The chain links TRBV30 to TRBJ1-2; tentative D call: TRBD1 (5 bases). Germline V gene sequence: CDR1 GTSNPN, CDR2 SVGIG (reference sequence). The CDR3 totals 13 residues. Trimming pared 4 bases from V and 8 bases from J, leaving 17 bases between. The CDR3 DNA reads TGTGCCTGGATCCCCGGGGGAACAGCCGGCTACACCTTC. It is translated as CAWIPGGTAGYTF.

The V gene is TRBV30, the J gene TRBJ1-2, with no clear D. The length of the CDR3 is 12 residues. Germline V gives CDR1 GTSNPN, CDR2 SVGIG (reference sequence). V lost 5 bases and J lost 2, with 9 bases in between. The CDR3 sequence: CAWDGLNYGYTF. CDR3 nucleotides: TGTGCCTGGGACGGGTTAAACTATGGCTACACCTTC.

The gene calls are TRBV5-4 and TRBJ1-5; 10 bases are shared with TRBD1. The CDR3 totals 15 residues. From germline, CDR1 is SGHNT and CDR2 YYREEE (reference sequence). Trimming cost V 4 bases and J 6 bases; bases outside gene matches: 7. CDR3 nucleotides: TGTGCCAGCAGCCAAGACAGGGGGCAGGGTCAGCCCCAGCATTTT. Translating it yields CASSQDRGQGQPQHF.

This rearrangement joins TRBV10-2 to TRBJ2-3; TRBD2 aligns across 13 bases. Germline CDR1 reads WSHSY; CDR2 reads SAAADI. This CDR3 has 15 amino acids. The V gene end was trimmed by 10 bases and the J gene end by 2 bases; junction bases not matched to a gene: 6. CDR3 sequence: CATLTSGGFTDTQYF. The CDR3 region has the DNA TGCGCCACCTTGACTAGCGGGGGGTTCACAGATACGCAGTATTTT.

This rearrangement joins TRBV28 to TRBJ1-5; 9 bases are a match to TRBD1. CDR1 and CDR2 (germline): MDHEN, SYDVKM. The CDR3 runs to 14 residues. V shed 2 bases and J 6 bases; nucleotides not matched to a gene: 2. The CDR3 reads CASSLVTGGQPQHF. CDR3 nucleotides: TGTGCCAGCAGTTTAGTGACAGGGGGTCAGCCCCAGCATTTT.

This rearrangement joins TRBV7-2 to TRBJ2-3, with 7 bases lining up with TRBD2. The CDR3 loop spans 16 amino acids. Germline V gene lookup returns CDR1 SGHTA and CDR2 FQGNSA. The V and J ends lost 3 bases and 3 bases, in that order; junction bases with no gene match: 9. The CDR3, as DNA: TGTGCCAGCAGCTTCTCCGTCGGGGAGGGTACAGATACGCAGTATTTT. Protein sequence: CASSFSVGEGTDTQYF.